Listed here is a single T cell receptor beta chain. This clonotype was counted a few times. Its antigen is currently not known. The sample holds no much larger clone one base away, and base qualities are not on file. The data originate from a study of T cells after yellow fever vaccination (dated by TCRdb to the late 2010s). Broadly, across the study: The SMART-Seq v4 Ultra Low Input RNA kit was used to prepare libraries from fractions with low cell numbers. Two healthy male donors, one aged 18 to 30 and one aged 30 to 40 years, were included in the cohort. Blood was collected at multiple timepoints before and after primary and secondary immunization, and bulk PBMC replicates and cell subsets were isolated. To follow T-cell clones before and after primary and booster YFV17D yellow fever vaccination, bulk TCR alpha and beta repertoires were sequenced over time. What the authors observed across the whole study: The study included only a couple of donors, which limits how far the findings can be generalized. Compared with the primary T-cell response, the secondary T-cell response was faster but weaker, reaching its peak on day 5 rather than on day 15. Because abundant contaminating clonotypes from the bulk population could be contained in FACS-sorted repertoires, computational filtering was required. After the booster, most clones that had expanded after primary vaccination were detected again (around 97% of CD4 and around nine tenths of CD8), suggesting broad maintenance of memory. A small share of clonotypes occurred in both CD4 and CD8 compartments, likely arising from convergent recombination.

TCR cDNA was made using 5'RACE template switching, a step that added a universal primer site and unique molecular identifiers. cDNA synthesis was primed from both the TCR alpha and TCR beta constant segments. Library amplification involved two PCR steps, and the second step added sample barcodes and sequencing adapters. Libraries were sequenced on Illumina HiSeq 2500 (2x100 bp) or NovaSeq (2x150 bp). The source study handled its data this way. Reads were demultiplexed and collapsed into UMI consensus sequences with MIGEC, and V(D)J alignment was performed with MiXCR. Clonotypes responding to the vaccine were identified with edgeR on replicate PBMC samples, with the criteria of FDR below 0.01 and a log2 fold change above 5 up to day 15. Each bulk clonotype was labeled CD4 or CD8 based on which sequenced repertoire, CD4 or CD8, contained the clonotype at higher abundance. Using fastp at Q25 and MiXCR, TCRdb reprocessed the public reads and kept productive beta chains. For every CDR3 protein sequence, its rows merge into one entry that carries the most common genes and DNA. These V and J calls originate from TCRdb's pipeline instead of the authors' own analysis. This sample comprises hundreds of thousands of distinct CDR3 sequences, roughly an eighth of them detected only once. The ten largest clones add up to 15% of the sample.

The CDR3 contains 12 residues, cysteine and phenylalanine counted. The read is trimmed to its CDR3 DNA, 36 bases read in frame from base 1. Reading the germline V gene (reference sequence) gives CDR1 LNHDA and CDR2 SQIVND. Trimming takes 6 bases from V and 2 bases from J, and the germline ends sit 7 bases apart. The treatment or condition tag for this specimen amounts to: live attenuated yellow fever vaccine strain. At each blood-draw timepoint, two biological replicates of bulk PBMCs were collected. A standard Ficoll-Paque protocol was used to isolate PBMCs from peripheral blood. TriZol was used to extract RNA from bulk PBMCs, from CD4 and CD8 fractions, and from dextramer-positive and dextramer-negative fractions.

This receptor was obtained from a man younger than 45 who received the YFV17D yellow fever vaccine. The sequencing here drew on PBMCs, taken on the day of the yellow fever booster vaccination. The chain employs TRBV19 and TRBJ1-1; no confident D gene assignment can be made. The CDR3 region: CASRGRNTEAFF. The DNA sequence is as follows: TGTGCCAGTAGAGGCAGAAACACTGAAGCTTTCTTT.